This TCR beta chain was documented in a study of blood T cell repertoires in COVID-19. Study overall: From the United States, Italy and Spain came samples of acute and convalescent COVID-19. T cells, B-cell-depleted T cells, or PBMCs provided the cDNA or gDNA that served as material.

Recruitment covered about 25 US areas and drew participants whose ages spanned roughly 18 to 90 years. Each recovered donor of Cohort 3 presented with two negative PCRs, clearance, or symptom resolution. With V trimmed by 4 bases and J by 5 bases, 9 bases remained unmatched. Germline assignment: CDR1 SGHNT and CDR2 YYREEE (reference sequence). The length of the CDR3 is 16 residues. The table came from immunoSEQ multiplex PCR; TCRdb's copy has only in-frame clones and leaves some out. The sample shows about 350,000 clones, about 90% of them seen only once. The specimen was PBMCs or T cells enriched from blood (not recorded which). V and J are TRBV5-4 and TRBJ1-6; 7 bases map to TRBD1. This TCR was recovered from a woman in her 30s who had recovered from COVID-19. CDR3 nucleotides: TGTGCCAGCAGCCGCTCGCAGGGGGGTAATAATTCACCCCTCCACTTT. Protein product: CASSRSQGGNNSPLHF. The full variable domain, rest sourced from reference TRBV5-4 and TRBJ1-6, is ETGVTQSPTHLIKTRGQQVTLRCSSQSGHNTVSWYQQALGQGPQFIFQYYREEENGRGNFPPRFSGLQFPNYSSELNVNALELDDSALYLCASSRSQGGNNSPLHFGNGTRLTVT.